One sample yielded the 9 T cell receptor beta chains listed below, sequenced in a study of cytomegalovirus exposure and HLA in healthy donors. The PCR was carried out with 60 Vbeta primers and 13 Jbeta primers. Only in-frame clones appear in the TCRdb table, and some are missing; sequencing was by immunoSEQ multiplex PCR. Of some 150,000 clones in the sample, 76% were seen once. Sequencing was carried out using PBMCs. The receptors stem from a woman between 40 and 55 years old in good health and CMV-seronegative.

The rearrangement joins TRBV11-2 to TRBJ1-6, with a tentative D call TRBD1 (5 bases). The germline V and J ends were trimmed by 4 bases and 11 bases, with 12 bases remaining between them. The CDR3 has 13 residues. The germline V gene encodes CDR1 SGHAT and CDR2 FQNNGV. The CDR3 reads CASSSRALAPLHF. The CDR3 DNA follows: TGTGCCAGCAGCTCCAGGGCGTTGGCACCCCTCCACTTT.

This clone was seen ten or more times. DNA for the CDR3: TGTGCCAGCAGCTTAGCGCTTTCGGTTGTAGCAGGGGGCATTTATGGCTACACCTTC. It encodes CASSLALSVVAGGIYGYTF. The J gene is TRBJ1-2, the V gene TRBV7-6; 8 positions agree with TRBD1. After removal of 0 bases from V and 5 bases from J, the junction contained 17 bases not matched to a gene. CDR3 size: 19 residues. Germline V CDR1 and CDR2: SGHVS, FNYEAQ.

The rearrangement links TRBV6-1 to TRBJ2-5; D unresolved. The end of the DNA is better explained by TRBJ2-7, so the J call may be wrong. The CDR3 sequence is 11 residues long. The germline V gene encodes CDR1 MNHNS and CDR2 SASEGT. Here the CDR3 reads CASSATPEQYF. The CDR3 DNA reads TGTGCCAGCAGTGCGACACCCGAGCAGTACTTC.

The V and J genes are TRBV5-4 and TRBJ2-7; possibly TRBD1 for D (6 bases). Looked up from germline, CDR1 is SGHNT and CDR2 is YYREEE (reference sequence). The CDR3 covers 13 residues. V lost 0 bases and J 7 bases, leaving 11 bases between the germline ends. In DNA form, the CDR3 reads TGTGCCAGCAGCTTGGACAGGGTTGGGGAGCAGTACTTC. Protein product: CASSLDRVGEQYF.

The chain has TRBV6-1 and TRBJ2-1; 7 bases line up with TRBD1. The CDR3 has 15 residues. Germline loops: CDR1 MNHNS, CDR2 SASEGT. J gave up 2 bases and V 3 bases, and 4 bases lay outside the gene matches. CDR3 bases: TGTGCCAGCAGTGATGGGGACAGCACCTACAATGAGCAGTTCTTC. It specifies CASSDGDSTYNEQFF.

The chain employs TRBV14 and TRBJ2-3, with 10 bases identical to TRBD2. The trim removed 5 bases at V and 4 bases at J, leaving 12 bases unmatched. Germline assignment: CDR1 SGHDN and CDR2 FVKESK. The CDR3 consists of 17 residues. DNA for the CDR3: TGTGCCAGCAGCAAAACCTCTAGCGGGGGAGGGGCAGATACGCAGTATTTT. Translating gives CASSKTSSGGGADTQYF.

This chain links TRBV5-6 with TRBJ1-3; a weak D match, TRBD1 (6 bases). This CDR3 contains 14 residues. CDR1 is SGHDT and CDR2 is YYEEEE in the germline V gene. Trimming cost V 2 bases and J 2 bases, with 8 bases left between them. CDR3 protein: CASSFRGAGNTIYF. The CDR3 region has the DNA TGTGCCAGCAGCTTCAGGGGAGCTGGAAACACCATATATTTT.

This clone was recorded once. This rearrangement joins TRBV10-3 to TRBJ1-3; possible D gene TRBD1, 5 bases. The CDR3 consists of 16 residues. V lost 7 bases and J 4 bases, leaving 20 bases between the germline ends. Germline-derived CDR1 and CDR2 are ENHRY and SYGVKD. As DNA, the CDR3 is TGTGCCATCAATTCAGGGAACCCTGGAACGGGAAACACCATATATTTT. Translating it yields CAINSGNPGTGNTIYF.

This chain connects TRBV11-3 to TRBJ2-1; D may be TRBD2 (5 bases). Trimming removed 5 bases at V and 3 bases at J, with 8 bases between. Germline CDR1 is SGHNT and CDR2 is YENEEA. The CDR3 totals 13 residues. Here the CDR3 reads CASSPRDYNEQFF. The CDR3 DNA is TGTGCCAGCAGCCCCCGGGACTACAATGAGCAGTTCTTC.